This T cell receptor (beta chain) was captured in a study of shared clonotypes between healthy human individuals. Study in general: Used for every donor were three CD4 naive, three CD4 memory, two CD8 naive and one CD8 memory plate. Findings and limits, study-wide: Generally, naive subsets came out with larger estimated richness than memory subsets. It was anticipated that sequencing depth would influence how many clonotypes donors shared.

Template for every sorted-subset replicate PCR totaled around 200 ng DNA, approximately 30,000 T cell genomes. Sequencing used immunoSEQ multiplex PCR; TCRdb keeps in-frame clones, though not all of them. The profile shows roughly 2.5 million clones, over 85% of them singletons. To note about this clone: What it binds is unknown.

The specimen sequenced was naive CD4+ T cells sorted from blood. The subset here: CD45RA+ positively selected. This TCR came from a man younger than 35 in good health.

The CDR3 nucleotides are TGCGCCAGCAGCACTTCGGGCGGGATCCGCGAGCAGTACTTC. Encoded protein: CASSTSGGIREQYF. The chain recombines TRBV5-1 with TRBJ2-7; D is possibly TRBD2 (6 bases). The CDR3 has 14 residues. Germline loops: CDR1 SGHRS, CDR2 YFSETQ. Trimming stripped 4 bases from V and 6 bases from J, with 17 bases between.